Each of the 4 T cell receptor beta chains below was sequenced from the same sample in a study of blood T cell repertoires in COVID-19. Clones were sequenced by immunoSEQ multiplex PCR, and TCRdb holds only the in-frame ones, with some missing. The sample holds about 83,000 clones, 85% to 90% seen once. The sample taken for sequencing was peripheral blood. The receptors were gathered from an elderly man with active or convalescent COVID-19.

V usage is TRBV28 and J usage is TRBJ1-2, with a weak D call TRBD1 (5 bases). Germline V CDR1 and CDR2: MDHEN, SYDVKM. The CDR3 totals 12 residues. Trimming pared 4 bases from V and 5 bases from J, leaving 8 bases between. The CDR3 sequence: CASSSAGYGYTF. CDR3 sequence (DNA): TGTGCCAGCAGTTCCGCAGGGTATGGCTACACCTTC.

The V call is TRBV5-1, the J call TRBJ1-1, with unresolved D. Germline CDR1 SGHRS, CDR2 YFSETQ. V shed 7 bases and J shed 6 bases, with 19 bases lying between them. The CDR3 runs 14 residues. The CDR3 DNA reads as TGCGCCAGCGCACCTATGGGAGGGTCCCCTGAAGCTTTCTTT. Its translation: CASAPMGGSPEAFF.

V usage is TRBV29-1 and J usage is TRBJ1-1, with D maybe TRBD1 (6 bases). V dropped 7 bases and J dropped 2 bases, with 11 bases sitting between them. The germline V gene has CDR1 SQVTM and CDR2 ANQGSEA. This CDR3 is built from 12 residues. In DNA form, the CDR3 reads TGCAGCGGCGGACAGCGAAACACTGAAGCTTTCTTT. Its protein is CSGGQRNTEAFF.

This rearrangement joins TRBV9 to TRBJ2-7; D ambiguous. CDR3 length: 18 residues. The V gene's germline CDR1 is SGDLS and CDR2 YYNGEE. V lost 0 bases to trimming and J lost 0 bases, with 19 bases between them. In DNA, the CDR3 is TGTGCCAGCAGCGTAGGCGGTAGGAAGGAAGATCGCTCCTACGAGCAGTACGTC. It encodes CASSVGGRKEDRSYEQYV.